What follows describes a single T cell receptor (beta chain). The antigen it recognizes is unknown. For each CD8+ T cell subset, flow sorting was done in triplicate, and a few hundred thousand cells per subset went directly into RLT lysis buffer. To exclude memory contaminants, naive CD8+ T cells were stringently defined as CD45RO-CCR7+CD27+CD95-. Peripheral blood mononuclear cells were isolated from buffy coats by standard density gradient centrifugation. A FACSAria III was used to flow-sort naive CD8+ T cells into CXCR3-negative and CXCR3-positive populations. Total RNA was extracted from sorted cells using an RNeasy Mini Kit. The entry originates in a study of CXCR3-negative and CXCR3-positive naive CD8 T cells (dated by TCRdb to about 2019). For the wider study: Some 150 million TRB reads were obtained in total, roughly 1.5 +/- 0.3 million reads per library. Diversity and physicochemical repertoire analyses covered about a dozen donors pooled from two independent experiments. For the TRBV-TRBJ cluster analysis, the naive subsets came from 5 or 6 donors, while the memory cells came from 3 donors.

General conclusions and limits of the study: Naive CXCR3-negative and CXCR3-positive cells from the same donor showed similar TRBV-TRBJ usage, whereas memory cells showed distinct patterns. TRB CDR3s from CXCR3-positive naive cells showed higher hydrophobicity (lower Kidera factor 4), lower energy, and higher strength and volume indices than CXCR3-negative naive cells. Because surface CD5, which is linked to self-reactivity in mice, was comparable between the naive subsets, TCR interaction strength was also inferred from TRB CDR3 physicochemical properties. Repertoire diversity was comparably high in both naive subsets but much lower in memory CD8+ T cells. Because CXCR3 expression was partially decreased after cryopreservation, freshly isolated PBMCs were used for most assays.

CDR1 and CDR2 are read off the germline V gene (reference sequence) as LGHDT and YNNKEL. Measured from the cysteine to the phenylalanine, the CDR3 is 16 residues long. No coding sequence is recorded. The data were produced on a NextSeq 550. The Human TCR Profiling Kit (MiLaboratory) was used to make UMI-labeled 5' RACE TRB cDNA libraries. cDNA synthesis used the entire amount of extracted RNA, and PCR amplification then used the entire amount of cDNA produced. Libraries were prepared in parallel with an identical number of PCR cycles. As for the original processing: With a minimum of two reads required per UMI, MIGEC and MiXCR pulled out about 49,000 +/- 11,000 unique UMI-labeled TRB cDNA molecules from each library. On average, each library contained approximately 40,000 +/- 10,000 functional in-frame TRB CDR3 nucleotide clonotypes without stop codons. Diversity metrics, including normalized Shannon-Wiener and Chao1, were computed in VDJtools after downsampling to 5000 UMI-labeled TRB molecules per sample. Clonotype-size-weighted physicochemical properties of the central five CDR3 residues (interaction energy, strength, volume and Kidera factor 4) were computed in VDJtools. Reprocessed by TCRdb, the reads give a single entry per CDR3 protein sequence, without DNA. The V and J calls were determined by TCRdb, not by the authors. The sample table records approximately 56,000 distinct CDR3 sequences. The ten largest clonotypes hold about 1.6% of the sample.

The rearrangement joined TRBV3-1 to TRBJ2-7; TCRdb outputs TRBD2, but without DNA this stays unchecked. The material sequenced was naive CXCR3- CD8+ T cells from blood. The cell subset or site label, read with the paper, signifies: CD45RO-CCR7+CD27+CD95- naive CD8+ T cells lacking CXCR3 (TNR3-). The sequence was collected from a human donor in good health. Some clones in this sample may be carry-over from other donors' samples. The CDR3 has the sequence CASSQVEEGRHYEQYF.